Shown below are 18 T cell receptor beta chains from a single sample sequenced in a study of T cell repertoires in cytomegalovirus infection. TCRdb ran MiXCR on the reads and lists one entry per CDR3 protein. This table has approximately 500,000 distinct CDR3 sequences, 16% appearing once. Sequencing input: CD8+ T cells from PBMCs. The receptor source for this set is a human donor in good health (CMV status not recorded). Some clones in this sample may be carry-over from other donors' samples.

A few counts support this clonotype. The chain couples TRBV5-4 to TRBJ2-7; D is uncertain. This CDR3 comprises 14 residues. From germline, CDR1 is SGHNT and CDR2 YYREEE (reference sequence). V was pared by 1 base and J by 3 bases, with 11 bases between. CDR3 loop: CASSLKAPYYEQYF. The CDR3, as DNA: TGTGCCAGCAGCTTGAAGGCGCCCTACTACGAGCAGTACTTC. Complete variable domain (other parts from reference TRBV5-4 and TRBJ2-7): ETGVTQSPTHLIKTRGQQVTLRCSSQSGHNTVSWYQQALGQGPQFIFQYYREEENGRGNFPPRFSGLQFPNYSSELNVNALELDDSALYLCASSLKAPYYEQYFGPGTRLTVT.

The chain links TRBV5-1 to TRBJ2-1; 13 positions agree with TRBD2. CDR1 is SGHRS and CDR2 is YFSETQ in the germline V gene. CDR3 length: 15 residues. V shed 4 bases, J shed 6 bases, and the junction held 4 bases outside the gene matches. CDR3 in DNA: TGCGCCAGCAGCATGACTAGCGGGGGGTTCAATGAGCAGTTCTTC. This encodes CASSMTSGGFNEQFF.

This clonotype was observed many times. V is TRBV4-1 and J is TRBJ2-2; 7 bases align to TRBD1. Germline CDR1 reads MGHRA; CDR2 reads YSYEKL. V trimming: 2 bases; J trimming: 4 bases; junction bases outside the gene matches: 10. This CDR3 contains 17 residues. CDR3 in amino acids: CASSQLKTGVSTGELFF. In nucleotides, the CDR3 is TGCGCCAGCAGCCAACTAAAAACAGGGGTCAGCACCGGGGAGCTGTTTTTT.

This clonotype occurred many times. Here the CDR3 DNA reads TGTGCCAGCAGCTTATCCTCGGTGGCTCAGCCCCAGCATTTT. It codes for CASSLSSVAQPQHF. The rearrangement joins TRBV7-9 to TRBJ1-5; D uncertain. Germline values: CDR1 SEHNR, CDR2 FQNEAQ (reference sequence). Trimming shortened V by 2 bases and J by 6 bases, and 11 bases separated the two germline ends. This CDR3 is 14 amino acids long. The full variable domain, in which reference TRBV7-9 and TRBJ1-5 provide the parts outside the CDR3, is DTGVSQNPRHKITKRGQNVTFRCDPISEHNRLYWYRQTLGQGPEFLTYFQNEAQLEKSRLLSDRFSAERPKGSFSTLEIQRTEQGDSAMYLCASSLSSVAQPQHFGDGTRLSIL.

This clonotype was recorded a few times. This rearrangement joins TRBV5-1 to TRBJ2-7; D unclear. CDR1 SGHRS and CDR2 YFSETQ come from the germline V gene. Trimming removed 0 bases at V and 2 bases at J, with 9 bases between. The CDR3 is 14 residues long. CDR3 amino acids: CASSLADNAYEQYF. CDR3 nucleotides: TGCGCCAGCAGCTTGGCCGACAATGCCTACGAGCAGTACTTC.

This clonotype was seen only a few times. In DNA, the CDR3 is TGCGCCAGCAGCTTGAGGAGCTCCGAATTAAATTCACCCCTCCACTTT. It translates to CASSLRSSELNSPLHF. J is TRBJ1-6 and V is TRBV5-1; unclear D gene. Deletions cut 1 base from V and 7 bases from J, with 15 bases between. This CDR3 spans 16 amino acids. Germline V CDR1 and CDR2: SGHRS, YFSETQ.

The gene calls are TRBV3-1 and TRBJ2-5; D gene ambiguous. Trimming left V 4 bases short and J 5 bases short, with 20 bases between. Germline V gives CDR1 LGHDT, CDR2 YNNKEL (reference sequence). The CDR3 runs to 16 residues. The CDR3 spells CASSLRWAIEWETQYF. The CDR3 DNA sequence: TGTGCCAGCAGCCTCCGTTGGGCAATTGAATGGGAGACCCAGTACTTC.

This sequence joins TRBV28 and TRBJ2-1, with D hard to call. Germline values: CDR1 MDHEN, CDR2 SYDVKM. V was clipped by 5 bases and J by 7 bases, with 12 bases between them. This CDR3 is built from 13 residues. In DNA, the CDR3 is TGTGCCAGCAGTCTGGTGGTTTGGAATGAGCAGTTCTTC. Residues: CASSLVVWNEQFF.

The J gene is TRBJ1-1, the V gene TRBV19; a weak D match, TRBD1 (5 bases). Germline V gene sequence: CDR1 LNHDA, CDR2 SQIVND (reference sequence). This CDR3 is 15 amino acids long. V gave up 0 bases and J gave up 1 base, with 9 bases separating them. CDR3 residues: CASSIEGQGNTEAFF. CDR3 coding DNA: TGTGCCAGTAGTATAGAAGGGCAGGGGAACACTGAAGCTTTCTTT. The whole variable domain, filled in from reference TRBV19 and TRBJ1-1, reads DGGITQSPKYLFRKEGQNVTLSCEQNLNHDAMYWYRQDPGQGLRLIYYSQIVNDFQKGDIAEGYSVSREKKESFPLTVTSAQKNPTAFYLCASSIEGQGNTEAFFGQGTRLTVV.

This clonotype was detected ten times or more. The CDR3 DNA reads TGTGCCAGCAGCCCAGGGACTAGCAATCGTGAGCAGTTCTTC. Its protein is CASSPGTSNREQFF. The rearrangement links TRBV7-2 to TRBJ2-1, with 9 bases identical to TRBD2. V lost 5 bases to trimming and J lost 9 bases; unmatched junction nucleotides: 8. Germline V gene lookup returns CDR1 SGHTA and CDR2 FQGNSA. The CDR3 extends over 14 amino acids.

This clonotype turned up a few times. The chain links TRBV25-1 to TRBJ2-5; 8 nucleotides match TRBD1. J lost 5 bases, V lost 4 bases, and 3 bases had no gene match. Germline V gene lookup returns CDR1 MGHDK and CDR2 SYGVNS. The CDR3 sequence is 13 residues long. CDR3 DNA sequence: TGTGCCAGCAGTGCCGGACAGGGCGAGACCCAGTACTTC. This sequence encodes CASSAGQGETQYF.

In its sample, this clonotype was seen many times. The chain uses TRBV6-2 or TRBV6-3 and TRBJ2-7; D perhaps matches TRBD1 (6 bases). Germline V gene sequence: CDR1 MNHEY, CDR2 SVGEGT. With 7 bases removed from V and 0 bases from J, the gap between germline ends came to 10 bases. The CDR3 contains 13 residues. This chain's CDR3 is CASNSGASYEQYF. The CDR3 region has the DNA TGTGCCAGCAACTCAGGGGCCTCCTACGAGCAGTACTTC.

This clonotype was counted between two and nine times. CDR3 residues: CASSLDDSSYEQYF. The CDR3 DNA follows: TGTGCCAGCAGTTTAGATGACAGTTCCTACGAGCAGTACTTC. The gene calls are TRBV12-3 or TRBV12-4 and TRBJ2-7; tentatively, D is TRBD1 (5 bases). Trimming pared 1 base from V and 1 base from J, leaving 8 bases between. CDR3 length equals 14 residues.

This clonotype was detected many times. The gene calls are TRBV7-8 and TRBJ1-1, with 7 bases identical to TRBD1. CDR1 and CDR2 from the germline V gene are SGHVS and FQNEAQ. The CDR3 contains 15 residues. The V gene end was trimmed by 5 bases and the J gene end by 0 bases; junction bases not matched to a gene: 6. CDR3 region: CASSEGTAMNTEAFF. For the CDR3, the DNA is TGTGCCAGCAGCGAAGGGACAGCCATGAACACTGAAGCTTTCTTT.

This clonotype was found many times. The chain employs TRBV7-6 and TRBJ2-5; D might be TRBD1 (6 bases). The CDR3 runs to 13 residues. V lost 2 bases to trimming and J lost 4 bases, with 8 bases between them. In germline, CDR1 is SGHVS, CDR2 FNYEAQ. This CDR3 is CASSLRDTETQYF. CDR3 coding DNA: TGTGCCAGCAGCTTAAGGGACACAGAGACCCAGTACTTC.

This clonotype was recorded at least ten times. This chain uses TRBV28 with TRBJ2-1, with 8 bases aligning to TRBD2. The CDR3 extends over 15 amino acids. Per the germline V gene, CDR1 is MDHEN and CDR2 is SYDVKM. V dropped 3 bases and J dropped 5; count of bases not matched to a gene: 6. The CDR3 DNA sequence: TGTGCCAGCAGTTTCCTTAGCGGGATGAACAATGAGCAGTTCTTC. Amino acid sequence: CASSFLSGMNNEQFF.

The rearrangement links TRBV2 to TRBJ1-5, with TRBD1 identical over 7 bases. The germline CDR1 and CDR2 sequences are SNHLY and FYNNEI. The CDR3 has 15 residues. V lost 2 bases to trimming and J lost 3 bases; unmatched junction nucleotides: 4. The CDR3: CASSEWDSNNQPQHF. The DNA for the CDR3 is TGTGCCAGCAGTGAATGGGACAGTAACAATCAGCCCCAGCATTTT.

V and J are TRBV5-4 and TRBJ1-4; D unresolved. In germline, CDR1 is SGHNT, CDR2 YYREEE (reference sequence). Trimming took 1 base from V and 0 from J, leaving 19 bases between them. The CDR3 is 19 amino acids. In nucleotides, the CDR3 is TGTGCCAGCAGCTTGAATCGGCTTGAGGGCGACTCAACTAATGAAAAACTGTTTTTT. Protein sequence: CASSLNRLEGDSTNEKLFF.